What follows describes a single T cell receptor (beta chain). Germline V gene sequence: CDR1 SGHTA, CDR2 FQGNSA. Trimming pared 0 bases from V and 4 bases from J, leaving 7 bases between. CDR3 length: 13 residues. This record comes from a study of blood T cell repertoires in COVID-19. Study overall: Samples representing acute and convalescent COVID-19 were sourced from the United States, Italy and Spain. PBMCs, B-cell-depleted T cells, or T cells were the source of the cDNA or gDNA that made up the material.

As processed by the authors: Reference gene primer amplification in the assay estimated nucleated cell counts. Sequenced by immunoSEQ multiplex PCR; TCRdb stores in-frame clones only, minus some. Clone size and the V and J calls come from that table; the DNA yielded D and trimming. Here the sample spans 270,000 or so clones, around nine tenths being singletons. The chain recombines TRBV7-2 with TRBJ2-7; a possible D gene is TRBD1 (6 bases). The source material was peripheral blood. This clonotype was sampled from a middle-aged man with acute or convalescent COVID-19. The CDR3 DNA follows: TGTGCCAGCAGCTTAGCCAGGGGTTACGAGCAGTACTTC. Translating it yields CASSLARGYEQYF. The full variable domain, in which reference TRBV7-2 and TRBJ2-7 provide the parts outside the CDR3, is GAGVSQSPSNKVTEKGKDVELRCDPISGHTALYWYRQSLGQGLEFLIYFQGNSAPDKSGLPSDRFSAERTGGSVSTLTIQRTQQEDSAVYLCASSLARGYEQYFGPGTRLTVT.